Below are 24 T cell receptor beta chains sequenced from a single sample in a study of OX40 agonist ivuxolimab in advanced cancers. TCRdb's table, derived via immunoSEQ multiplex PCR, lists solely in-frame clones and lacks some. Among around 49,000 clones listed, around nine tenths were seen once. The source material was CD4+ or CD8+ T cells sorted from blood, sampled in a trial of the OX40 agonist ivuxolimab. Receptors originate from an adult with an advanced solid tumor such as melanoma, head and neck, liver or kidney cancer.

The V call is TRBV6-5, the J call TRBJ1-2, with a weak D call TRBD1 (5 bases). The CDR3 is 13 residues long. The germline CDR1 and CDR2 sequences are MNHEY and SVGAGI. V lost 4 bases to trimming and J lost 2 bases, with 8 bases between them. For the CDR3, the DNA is TGTGCCAGCAGTTTGGGACCGAACTATGGCTACACCTTC. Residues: CASSLGPNYGYTF.

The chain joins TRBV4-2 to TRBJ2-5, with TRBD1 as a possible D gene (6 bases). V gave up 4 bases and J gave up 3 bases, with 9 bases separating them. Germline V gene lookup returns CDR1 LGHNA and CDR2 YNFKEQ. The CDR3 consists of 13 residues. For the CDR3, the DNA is TGTGCCAGCAGCCTTCGACAGGAAGAGACCCAGTACTTC. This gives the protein CASSLRQEETQYF.

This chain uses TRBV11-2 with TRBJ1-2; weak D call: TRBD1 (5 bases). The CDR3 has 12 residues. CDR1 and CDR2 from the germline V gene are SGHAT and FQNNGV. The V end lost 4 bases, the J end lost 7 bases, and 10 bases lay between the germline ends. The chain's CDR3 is CASSSQGTGYTF. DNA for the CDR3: TGTGCCAGCAGCTCCCAGGGAACTGGCTACACCTTC.

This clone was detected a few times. The CDR3 loop is CASSLAPYQETQYF. CDR3 coding DNA: TGTGCCAGCAGCTTAGCTCCCTACCAAGAGACCCAGTACTTC. This chain joins TRBV11-2 and TRBJ2-5; no clear D. CDR3 length: 14 amino acids. Germline assignment: CDR1 SGHAT and CDR2 FQNNGV. The V and J ends lost 1 base and 0 bases respectively, with 6 bases between them.

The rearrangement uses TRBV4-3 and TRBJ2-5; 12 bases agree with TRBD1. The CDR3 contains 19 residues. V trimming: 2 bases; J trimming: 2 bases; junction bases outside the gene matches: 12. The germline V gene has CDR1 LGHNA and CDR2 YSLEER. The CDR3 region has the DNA TGCGCCAGCAGCCAACTAGGGACAGGGGGCAAGAGGGGGCAAGAGACCCAGTACTTC. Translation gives CASSQLGTGGKRGQETQYF.

The CDR3 sequence is CASSLGGAGYNEQFF. The DNA for the CDR3 is TGTGCCAGCAGTTTGGGGGGAGCGGGATACAATGAGCAGTTCTTC. The genes are TRBV27 and TRBJ2-1; TRBD2 matches 7 bases. The trim removed 3 bases at V and 4 bases at J, leaving 6 bases unmatched. The CDR3 is 15 amino acids. Germline CDR1 reads MNHEY; CDR2 reads SMNVEV (reference sequence).

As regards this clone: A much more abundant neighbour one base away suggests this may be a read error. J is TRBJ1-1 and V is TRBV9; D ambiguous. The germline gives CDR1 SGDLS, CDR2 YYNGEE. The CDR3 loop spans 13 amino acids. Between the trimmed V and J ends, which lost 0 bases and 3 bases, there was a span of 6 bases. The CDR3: CASSVEEDTEAFF. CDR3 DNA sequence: TGTGCCAGCAGCGTAGAGGAGGACACTGAAGCTTTCTTT.

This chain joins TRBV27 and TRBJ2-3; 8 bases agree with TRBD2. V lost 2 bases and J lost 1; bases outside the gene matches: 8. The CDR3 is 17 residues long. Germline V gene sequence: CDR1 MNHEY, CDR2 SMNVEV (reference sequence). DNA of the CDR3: TGTGCCAGCAGTTTACCTACGGGGCGGGGGGGCACAGATACGCAGTATTTT. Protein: CASSLPTGRGGTDTQYF.

CDR3 sequence: CASSFRPGHQETQYF. The CDR3 DNA reads TGCGCCAGCAGCTTCCGACCGGGACACCAAGAGACCCAGTACTTC. The rearrangement links TRBV5-1 to TRBJ2-5, with D possibly called TRBD1 or TRBD2 (5 bases each). Germline V gene sequence: CDR1 SGHRS, CDR2 YFSETQ. The CDR3 is 15 residues long. The V and J ends lost 2 bases and 0 bases respectively, with 11 bases between them.

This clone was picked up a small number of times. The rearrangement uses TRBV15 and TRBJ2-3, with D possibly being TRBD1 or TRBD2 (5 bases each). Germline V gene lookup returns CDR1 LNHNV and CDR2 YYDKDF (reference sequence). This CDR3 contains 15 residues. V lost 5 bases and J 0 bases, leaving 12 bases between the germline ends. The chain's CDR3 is CATSGDPSSTDTQYF. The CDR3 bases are TGTGCCACCAGCGGGGACCCGTCTAGCACAGATACGCAGTATTTT.

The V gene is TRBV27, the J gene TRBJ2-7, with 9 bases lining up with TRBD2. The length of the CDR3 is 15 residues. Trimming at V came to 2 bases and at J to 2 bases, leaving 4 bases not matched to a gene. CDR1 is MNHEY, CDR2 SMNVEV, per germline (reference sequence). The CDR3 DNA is TGTGCCAGCAGTTTAAGTAGCGGGGGACCCTACGAGCAGTACTTC. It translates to CASSLSSGGPYEQYF.

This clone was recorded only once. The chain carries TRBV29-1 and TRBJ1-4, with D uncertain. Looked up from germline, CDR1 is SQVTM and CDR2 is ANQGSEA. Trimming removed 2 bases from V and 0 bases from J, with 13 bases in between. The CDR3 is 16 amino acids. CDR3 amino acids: CSVEYPGFATNEKLFF. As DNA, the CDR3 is TGCAGCGTTGAATACCCGGGGTTTGCAACTAATGAAAAACTGTTTTTT.

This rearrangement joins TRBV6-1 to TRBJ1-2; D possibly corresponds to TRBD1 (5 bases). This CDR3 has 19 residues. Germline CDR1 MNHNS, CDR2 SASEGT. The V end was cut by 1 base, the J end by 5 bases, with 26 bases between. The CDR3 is CASSEESTGRDYDPYGYTF. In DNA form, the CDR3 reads TGTGCCAGCAGTGAAGAGTCCACGGGCAGGGATTATGACCCGTATGGCTACACCTTC.

CDR3 protein: CASSIGLRGREETQYF. The CDR3 coding sequence is TGTGCCAGTAGTATCGGGCTACGGGGGCGTGAGGAGACCCAGTACTTC. The rearrangement joins TRBV19 to TRBJ2-5, with D perhaps assigned TRBD1 or TRBD2 (6 bases each). The germline V gene has CDR1 LNHDA and CDR2 SQIVND (reference sequence). Trimming took off 3 bases at V and 5 bases at J, with 19 bases between the two ends. This CDR3 region has 16 residues.

CDR3 loop: CASSPAGQGVWPQHF. The CDR3, as DNA: TGTGCCAGCAGTCCTGCGGGACAGGGGGTTTGGCCCCAGCATTTT. The chain recombines TRBV2 with TRBJ1-5; 11 nucleotides match TRBD1. This CDR3 spans 15 amino acids. Germline values: CDR1 SNHLY, CDR2 FYNNEI. With V trimmed by 5 bases and J by 9 bases, 9 bases remained unmatched. Complete variable domain (other parts from reference TRBV2 and TRBJ1-5): EPEVTQTPSHQVTQMGQEVILRCVPISNHLYFYWYRQILGQKVEFLVSFYNNEISEKSEIFDDQFSVERPDGSNFTLKIRSTKLEDSAMYFCASSPAGQGVWPQHFGDGTRLSIL.

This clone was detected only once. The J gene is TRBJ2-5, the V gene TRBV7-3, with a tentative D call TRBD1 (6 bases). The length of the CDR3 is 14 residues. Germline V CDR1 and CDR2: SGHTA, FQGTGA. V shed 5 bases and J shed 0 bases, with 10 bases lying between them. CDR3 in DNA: TGTGCCAGCAGCCATACAGGGTACCAAGAGACCCAGTACTTC. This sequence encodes CASSHTGYQETQYF.

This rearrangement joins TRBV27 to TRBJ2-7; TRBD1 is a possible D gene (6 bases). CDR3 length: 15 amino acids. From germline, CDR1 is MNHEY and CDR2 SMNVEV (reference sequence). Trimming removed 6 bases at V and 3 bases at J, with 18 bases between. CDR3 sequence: CASSLQGDPIYEQYF. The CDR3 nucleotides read TGTGCCAGCAGCCTACAGGGCGACCCTATCTACGAGCAGTACTTC.

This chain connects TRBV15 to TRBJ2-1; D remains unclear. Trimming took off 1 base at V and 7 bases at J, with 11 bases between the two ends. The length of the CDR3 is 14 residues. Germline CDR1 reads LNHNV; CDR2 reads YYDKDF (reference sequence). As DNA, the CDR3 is TGTGCCACCAGCAGAGCAGCAGCCCTTAATGAGCAGTTCTTC. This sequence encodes CATSRAAALNEQFF.

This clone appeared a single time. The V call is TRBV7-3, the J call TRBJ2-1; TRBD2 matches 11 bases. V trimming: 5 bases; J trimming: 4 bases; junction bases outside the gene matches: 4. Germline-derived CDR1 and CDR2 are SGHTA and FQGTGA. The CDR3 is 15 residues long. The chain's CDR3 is CASSVLAGAYNEQFF. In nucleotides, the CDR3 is TGTGCCAGCAGCGTACTAGCGGGGGCTTACAATGAGCAGTTCTTC. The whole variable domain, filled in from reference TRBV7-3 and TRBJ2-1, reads GAGVSQTPSNKVTEKGKYVELRCDPISGHTALYWYRQSLGQGPEFLIYFQGTGAADDSGLPNDRFFAVRPEGSVSTLKIQRTERGDSAVYLCASSVLAGAYNEQFFGPGTRLTVL.

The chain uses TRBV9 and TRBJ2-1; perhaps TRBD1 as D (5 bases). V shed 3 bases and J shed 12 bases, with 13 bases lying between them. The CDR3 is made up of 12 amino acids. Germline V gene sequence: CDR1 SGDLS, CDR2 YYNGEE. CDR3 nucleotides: TGTGCCAGCAGCGGCGACTCCAGGGCGCAGTTCTTC. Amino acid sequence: CASSGDSRAQFF.

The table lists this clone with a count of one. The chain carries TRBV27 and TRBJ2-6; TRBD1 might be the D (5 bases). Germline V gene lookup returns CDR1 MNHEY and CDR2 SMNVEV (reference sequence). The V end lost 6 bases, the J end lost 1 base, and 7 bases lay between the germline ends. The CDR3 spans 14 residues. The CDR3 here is CASRGASGANVLTF. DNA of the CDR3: TGTGCCAGCAGAGGGGCGTCTGGGGCCAACGTCCTGACTTTC. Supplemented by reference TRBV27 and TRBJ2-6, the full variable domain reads EAQVTQNPRYLITVTGKKLTVTCSQNMNHEYMSWYRQDPGLGLRQIYYSMNVEVTDKGDVPEGYKVSRKEKRNFPLILESPSPNQTSLYFCASRGASGANVLTFGAGSRLTVL.

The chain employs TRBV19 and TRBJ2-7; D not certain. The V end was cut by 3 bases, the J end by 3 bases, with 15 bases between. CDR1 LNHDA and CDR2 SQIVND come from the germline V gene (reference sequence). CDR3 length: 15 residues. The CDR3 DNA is TGTGCCAGTAGTATCTCCCGAGATGGAAACTACGAGCAGTACTTC. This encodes CASSISRDGNYEQYF.

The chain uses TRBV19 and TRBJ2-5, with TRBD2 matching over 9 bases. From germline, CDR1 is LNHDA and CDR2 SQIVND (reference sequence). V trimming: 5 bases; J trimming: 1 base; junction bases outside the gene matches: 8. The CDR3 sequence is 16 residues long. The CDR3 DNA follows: TGTGCCAGTAGTCTGCGCCTAGCGGGAAGCCAAGAGACCCAGTACTTC. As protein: CASSLRLAGSQETQYF.

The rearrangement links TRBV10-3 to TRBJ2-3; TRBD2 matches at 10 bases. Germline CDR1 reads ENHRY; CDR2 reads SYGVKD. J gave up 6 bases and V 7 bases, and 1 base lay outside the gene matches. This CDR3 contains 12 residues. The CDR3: CAITSGGDTQYF. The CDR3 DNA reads TGTGCCATCACTAGCGGGGGCGATACGCAGTATTTT.